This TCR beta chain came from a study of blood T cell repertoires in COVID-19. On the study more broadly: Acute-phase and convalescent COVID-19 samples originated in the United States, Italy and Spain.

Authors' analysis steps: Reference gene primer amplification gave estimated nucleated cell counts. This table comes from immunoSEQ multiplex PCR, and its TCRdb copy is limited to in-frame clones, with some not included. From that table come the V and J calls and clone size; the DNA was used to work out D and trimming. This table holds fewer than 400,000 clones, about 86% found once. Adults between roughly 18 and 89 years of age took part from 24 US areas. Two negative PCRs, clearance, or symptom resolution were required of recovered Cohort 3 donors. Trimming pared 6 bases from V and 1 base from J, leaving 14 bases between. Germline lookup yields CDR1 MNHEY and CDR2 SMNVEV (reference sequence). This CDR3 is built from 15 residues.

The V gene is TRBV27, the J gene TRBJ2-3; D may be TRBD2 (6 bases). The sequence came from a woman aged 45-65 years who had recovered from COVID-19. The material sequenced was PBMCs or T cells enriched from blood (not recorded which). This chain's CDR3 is CASSLGGVGTDTQYF. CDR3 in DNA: TGTGCCAGCAGCCTAGGAGGGGTTGGCACAGATACGCAGTATTTT.